Each of the 18 T cell receptor beta chains below was sequenced from the same sample in a study of cytomegalovirus exposure and HLA in healthy donors. PCR employed 60 Vbeta and 13 Jbeta primers. Only in-frame clones appear in the TCRdb table, and some are missing; sequencing was by immunoSEQ multiplex PCR. Here the sample spans 65,000 to 85,000 clones, approximately 81% being singletons. The sample was PBMCs. Source of these receptors: a woman aged 40 to 50 in good health and CMV-seropositive.

In this sample, this clone turned up a few times. V is TRBV4-3 and J is TRBJ2-5; 7 bases align to TRBD1. Germline V gene lookup returns CDR1 LGHNA and CDR2 YSLEER. The CDR3 has 16 residues. With 2 bases clipped from V and 4 bases from J, the junction kept 10 bases outside the gene matches. DNA for the CDR3: TGCGCCAGCAGCCAACTTGGAGCAGGGGGTACAGAGACCCAGTACTTC. Translated: CASSQLGAGGTETQYF.

The V and J genes are TRBV30 and TRBJ1-2, with 11 bases identical to TRBD1. This CDR3 comprises 15 residues. The junction had 7 bases not matched to a gene; V was cut back by 3 bases and J by 4 bases. Germline V CDR1 and CDR2: GTSNPN, SVGIG (reference sequence). Here the CDR3 reads CAWSEGDRGVYGYTF. The CDR3 DNA follows: TGTGCCTGGAGCGAGGGGGACAGGGGGGTCTATGGCTACACCTTC. Combining the CDR3 with reference TRBV30 and TRBJ1-2 gives the whole variable domain SQTIHQWPATLVQPVGSPLSLECTVEGTSNPNLYWYRQAAGRGLQLLFYSVGIGQISSEVPQNLSASRPQDRQFILSSKKLLLSDSGFYLCAWSEGDRGVYGYTFGSGTRLTVV.

This clone was detected once. The V and J genes are TRBV13 and TRBJ2-5; unclear D gene. The CDR3 extends over 10 amino acids. Trimming shortened V by 6 bases and J by 11 bases, and 10 bases separated the two germline ends. The germline V gene encodes CDR1 PRHDT and CDR2 FYEKMQ (reference sequence). The chain's CDR3 is CASSWLEQYF. CDR3 nucleotide sequence: TGTGCCAGCAGTTGGTTAGAGCAGTACTTC.

The V call is TRBV4-2, the J call TRBJ2-3; possible D gene TRBD2, 5 bases. The CDR3 consists of 16 residues. V was shortened by 1 base and J by 0 bases, with 11 bases between the two germline ends. Germline CDR1 reads LGHNA; CDR2 reads YNFKEQ. The CDR3 here is CASSQGPLASTDTQYF. In nucleotides, the CDR3 is TGTGCCAGCAGCCAAGGCCCCCTAGCTAGCACAGATACGCAGTATTTT.

V is TRBV5-1 and J is TRBJ2-1; TRBD2 might be the D (5 bases). Germline V gene lookup returns CDR1 SGHRS and CDR2 YFSETQ. The CDR3 length is 12 residues. V lost 5 bases and J lost 8, with 11 bases in between. The CDR3 reads CASRRVPDEQFF. The CDR3 DNA is TGCGCCAGCAGGCGGGTCCCCGATGAGCAGTTCTTC.

This clone was recorded a few times. V gene TRBV5-6 combines with J gene TRBJ2-7; the match to TRBD2 covers 12 bases. Germline V gives CDR1 SGHDT, CDR2 YYEEEE. J gave up 2 bases and V 4 bases, and 4 bases lay outside the gene matches. The CDR3 extends over 15 amino acids. CDR3 amino acids: CASSPLAGGPYEQYF. Written as DNA, the CDR3 is TGTGCCAGCAGCCCACTAGCGGGGGGCCCCTACGAGCAGTACTTC.

The chain combines TRBV5-4 with TRBJ1-6; TRBD1 aligns across 9 bases. Germline CDR1 reads SGHNT; CDR2 reads YYREEE (reference sequence). This CDR3 has 16 amino acids. The ends lost 4 bases at V and 6 bases at J; junction bases unmatched: 8. The CDR3 coding sequence is TGTGCCAGCAGCCTAGGCCGGGACAGGGTTAATTCACCCCTCCACTTT. Protein sequence: CASSLGRDRVNSPLHF.

This rearrangement joins TRBV12-1 to TRBJ1-3; TRBD1 was called by the table and not checked on the DNA. TRBV12-1 is described as a pseudogene. The CDR3 has 14 residues. The CDR3 DNA follows: TGTGCCAGCAGTCGGGACAGCTCTGGAAACACCATATATTTT. Translating it yields CASSRDSSGNTIYF.

The gene calls are TRBV4-1 and TRBJ2-7; TRBD2 aligns across 10 bases. The CDR3 extends over 17 amino acids. Trimming took 2 bases from V and 0 from J; bases not matched to a gene: 7. Looked up from germline, CDR1 is MGHRA and CDR2 is YSYEKL. The CDR3 loop reads CASSQILLAGFSYEQYF. In nucleotides, the CDR3 is TGCGCCAGCAGCCAAATCTTACTAGCGGGGTTCTCCTACGAGCAGTACTTC.

The gene calls are TRBV9 and TRBJ2-3, with TRBD2 matching 8 bases. The CDR3 runs 16 residues. Germline CDR1 and CDR2: SGDLS and YYNGEE. V gave up 0 bases and J gave up 2 bases; unmatched junction bases: 5. The CDR3 protein is CASSVESGGYTDTQYF. CDR3 coding DNA: TGTGCCAGCAGCGTAGAGAGCGGGGGTTACACAGATACGCAGTATTTT.

The chain has TRBV7-2 and TRBJ2-7; 11 bases are shared with TRBD2. The CDR3 is 15 residues long. The V gene end was trimmed by 6 bases and the J gene end by 2 bases; junction bases not matched to a gene: 6. CDR1 is SGHTA, CDR2 FQGNSA, per germline. For the CDR3, the DNA is TGTGCCAGCAGTCTTATAGCGGGGGGGGCCTACGAGCAGTACTTC. This gives the protein CASSLIAGGAYEQYF.

The chain couples TRBV6-5 to TRBJ2-3, with a weak D call TRBD2 (7 bases). CDR3 size: 15 residues. V lost 6 bases to trimming and J lost 2 bases, with 15 bases between them. Germline loops: CDR1 MNHEY, CDR2 SVGAGI. CDR3 in DNA: TGTGCCAGCAGGCACCGGGGGGCCTTCACAGATACGCAGTATTTT. This translates into CASRHRGAFTDTQYF.

Concerning this clone: Compared with germline, one end of the junction differs, possibly owing to a read error. The CDR3 DNA sequence: TGTTCCAGCAGTTCAGGGGCATATGGCTACACCTTC. Its protein is CSSSSGAYGYTF. The chain recombines TRBV7-9 with TRBJ1-2, with a weak D call TRBD1 (6 bases). There are 12 residues in the CDR3. Germline CDR1 reads SEHNR; CDR2 reads FQNEAQ (reference sequence).

Only a few counts were recorded for this clone. The gene calls are TRBV27 and TRBJ2-2; 15 nucleotides align to TRBD2. V trimming: 4 bases; J trimming: 5 bases; junction bases outside the gene matches: 5. This CDR3 has 17 amino acids. Looked up from germline, CDR1 is MNHEY and CDR2 is SMNVEV (reference sequence). CDR3 sequence reads: CASSSGTSGGRTGELFF. In DNA, the CDR3 is TGTGCCAGCAGTTCCGGGACTAGCGGGGGGAGAACCGGGGAGCTGTTTTTT.

V and J are TRBV20-1 and TRBJ1-1; TRBD1 aligns across 7 bases. The CDR3 extends over 11 amino acids. J gave up 3 bases and V 7 bases, and 2 bases lay outside the gene matches. Germline-derived CDR1 and CDR2 are DFQATT and SNEGSKA (reference sequence). The DNA for the CDR3 is TGCAGTGGGACAGGCCACACTGAAGCTTTCTTT. Amino acid sequence: CSGTGHTEAFF.

This rearrangement joins TRBV5-4 to TRBJ2-6, with no clear D. V was pared by 0 bases and J by 1 base, with 5 bases between. CDR1 and CDR2 from the germline V gene are SGHNT and YYREEE (reference sequence). The CDR3 totals 15 residues. The CDR3, as DNA: TGTGCCAGCAGCTTGGCGGTTTCTGGGGCCAACGTCCTGACTTTC. It yields the protein CASSLAVSGANVLTF.

J is TRBJ1-1 and V is TRBV29-1, with 9 bases aligning to TRBD1. With V trimmed by 3 bases and J by 5 bases, 4 bases remained unmatched. CDR3 length equals 13 residues. Germline loops: CDR1 SQVTM, CDR2 ANQGSEA. The CDR3 DNA follows: TGCAGCGTTGATAGGACAGGGGATACTGAAGCTTTCTTT. Translation: CSVDRTGDTEAFF.

The chain uses TRBV9 and TRBJ2-1; no firm D call. CDR1 SGDLS and CDR2 YYNGEE come from the germline V gene. The CDR3 consists of 14 residues. V gave up 3 bases and J gave up 1 base, with 8 bases separating them. The CDR3: CASSGRRSYNEQFF. DNA for the CDR3: TGTGCCAGCAGCGGTCGGCGGTCCTACAATGAGCAGTTCTTC. The complete variable domain, with remaining parts taken from reference TRBV9 and TRBJ2-1, reads DSGVTQTPKHLITATGQRVTLRCSPRSGDLSVYWYQQSLDQGLQFLIQYYNGEERAKGNILERFSAQQFPDLHSELNLSSLELGDSALYFCASSGRRSYNEQFFGPGTRLTVL.